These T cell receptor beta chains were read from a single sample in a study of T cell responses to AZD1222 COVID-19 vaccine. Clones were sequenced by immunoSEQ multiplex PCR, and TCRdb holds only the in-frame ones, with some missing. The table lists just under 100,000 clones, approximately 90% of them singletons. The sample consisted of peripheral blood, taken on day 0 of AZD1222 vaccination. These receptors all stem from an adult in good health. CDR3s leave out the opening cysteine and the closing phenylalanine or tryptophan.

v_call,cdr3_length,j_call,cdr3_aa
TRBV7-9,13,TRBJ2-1,ASSSTGGLNNEQF
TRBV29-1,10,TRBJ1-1,SVTGVNTKAF
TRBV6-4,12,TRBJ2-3,ASSGGLDTDTQY
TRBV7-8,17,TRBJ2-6,ASSDNTGSMRSGANVLT
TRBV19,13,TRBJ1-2,ASSRRGDRVRGYT
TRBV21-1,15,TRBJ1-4,ASSKLGGGAANEKLF
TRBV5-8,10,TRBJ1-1,ASSLGVTEAF
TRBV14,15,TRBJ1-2,ASSQPPSKGRDYGYT
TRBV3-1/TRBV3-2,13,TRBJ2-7,AKPMLGVRSYEQY
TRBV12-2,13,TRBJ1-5,ASRTPDRDNQPQH
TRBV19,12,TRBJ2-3,ASSIDRSADTQY
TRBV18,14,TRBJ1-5,ASSPGVGGGNQPQH
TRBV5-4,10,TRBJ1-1,ASSPSGTEAF
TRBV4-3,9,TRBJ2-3,ASGKSDTQY
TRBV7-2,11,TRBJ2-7,ASSMVEAYEQY
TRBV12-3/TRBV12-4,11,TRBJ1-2,ASSLSVGYGYT
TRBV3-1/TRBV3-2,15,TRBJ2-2,ASSRPGGGGFTGELF
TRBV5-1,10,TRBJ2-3,ASKAGADTQY
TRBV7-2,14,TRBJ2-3,ASSLSPQGGTDTQY
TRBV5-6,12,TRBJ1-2,ASSPQVGNYGYT
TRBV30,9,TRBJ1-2,AWSSGQPYT
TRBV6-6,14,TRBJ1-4,ASSYPGRESNEKLF
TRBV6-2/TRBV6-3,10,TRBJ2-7,ASSHDKYEQY
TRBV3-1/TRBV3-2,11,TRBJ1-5,ASSEDNNQPQH
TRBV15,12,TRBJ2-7,ATSRDQGKYEQY
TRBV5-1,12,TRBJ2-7,ASSLAGTGGVQY
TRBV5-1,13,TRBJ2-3,ASSPTVQGTDTQY
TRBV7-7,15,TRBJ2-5,ASSLDHSRQAKETQY
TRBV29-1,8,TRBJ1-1,SGGNTEAF
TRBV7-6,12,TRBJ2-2,ASSQDTNTGELF
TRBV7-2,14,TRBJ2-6,ASSPAPQSGANVLT
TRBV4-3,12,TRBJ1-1,ASSQDIRVTEAF
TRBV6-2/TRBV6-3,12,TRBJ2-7,ASSYRDSSYEQY
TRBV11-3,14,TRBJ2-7,ASSPAGQGIPYEQY